The rows below give T cell receptor beta chains drawn from one sample of a study of blood T cell repertoires in COVID-19. Sequenced by immunoSEQ multiplex PCR; TCRdb stores in-frame clones only, minus some. The sample shows 350,000 to 550,000 clones, around 89% of them seen only once. Sequencing was performed on peripheral blood. The origin of the receptors is a woman aged 25 to 45 with acute or convalescent COVID-19. CDR3s include the opening cysteine and the closing phenylalanine or tryptophan. The D gene is left open where the match is weak. A clone size is listed for some rows: how often the clone was seen (once, few, many), or a class if it is expanded.

cdr3_aa: CSVELQMKNFF; cdr3_nt: TGCAGCGTTGAATTGCAGATGAAGAATTTCTTT; v_call: TRBV29-1; clone_size: NA; j_call: TRBJ1-1; d_call: NA
cdr3_aa: CASSPTGYDTGELFF; cdr3_nt: TGCGCCAGCAGCCCCACAGGGTACGACACCGGGGAGCTGTTTTTT; v_call: TRBV4-1; clone_size: NA; j_call: TRBJ2-2; d_call: NA
cdr3_aa: CAWSWQGVVNGYTF; cdr3_nt: TGTGCCTGGAGTTGGCAGGGTGTCGTTAATGGCTACACCTTC; v_call: TRBV30; clone_size: NA; j_call: TRBJ1-2; d_call: NA
cdr3_aa: CASSSGTSVTGELFF; cdr3_nt: TGCGCCAGCAGCTCCGGGACTAGCGTTACCGGGGAGCTGTTTTTT; v_call: TRBV5-1; clone_size: NA; j_call: TRBJ2-2; d_call: TRBD2
cdr3_aa: CASSYGTGEAFF; cdr3_nt: TGTGCCAGCAGTTACGGGACAGGTGAAGCTTTCTTT; v_call: TRBV6-5; clone_size: NA; j_call: TRBJ1-1; d_call: TRBD1
cdr3_aa: CASSGAGGLYLMNTEAFF; cdr3_nt: TGTGCCAGCAGTGGTGCAGGGGGCCTGTACTTGATGAACACTGAAGCTTTCTTT; v_call: TRBV6-1; clone_size: NA; j_call: TRBJ1-1; d_call: TRBD1
cdr3_aa: CASSLEAGGVPDTQYF; cdr3_nt: TGTGCCAGCAGCTTAGAGGCCGGGGGGGTTCCAGATACGCAGTATTTT; v_call: TRBV11-2; clone_size: once; j_call: TRBJ2-3; d_call: TRBD2
cdr3_aa: CSVGGTLTDTQYF; cdr3_nt: TGCAGCGTTGGAGGGACATTAACAGATACGCAGTATTTT; v_call: TRBV29-1; clone_size: NA; j_call: TRBJ2-3; d_call: NA
cdr3_aa: CASSLTSWSTDTQYF; cdr3_nt: TGTGCCAGCAGTTTAACTAGCTGGTCGACAGATACGCAGTATTTT; v_call: TRBV27; clone_size: NA; j_call: TRBJ2-3; d_call: NA
cdr3_aa: CASREHNTGSRPLHF; cdr3_nt: TGTGCCAGTAGAGAGCATAACACAGGGAGTCGGCCCCTCCACTTT; v_call: TRBV19; clone_size: NA; j_call: TRBJ1-6; d_call: NA
cdr3_aa: CASSFREGNIQYF; cdr3_nt: TGTGCCAGCAGCTTCCGGGAAGGGAACATTCAGTACTTC; v_call: TRBV7-9; clone_size: NA; j_call: TRBJ2-4; d_call: NA
cdr3_aa: CASSGRTALGSPLHF; cdr3_nt: TGTGCCAGCTCCGGACGGACAGCCCTAGGTTCACCCCTCCACTTT; v_call: TRBV2; clone_size: NA; j_call: TRBJ1-6; d_call: NA
cdr3_aa: CASSRGGNYGYTF; cdr3_nt: TGTGCCAGCAGCCGCGGGGGTAACTATGGCTACACCTTC; v_call: TRBV5-6; clone_size: NA; j_call: TRBJ1-2; d_call: NA
cdr3_aa: CASKILSDSEAFF; cdr3_nt: TGTGCCAGCAAAATTTTGTCGGACAGTGAAGCTTTCTTT; v_call: TRBV6-5; clone_size: few; j_call: TRBJ1-1; d_call: NA
cdr3_aa: CASSHGILGRLNTEAFF; cdr3_nt: TGTGCCAGCAGCCATGGTATTCTGGGGCGATTGAACACTGAAGCTTTCTTT; v_call: TRBV3-1/TRBV3-2; clone_size: few; j_call: TRBJ1-1; d_call: NA